There are a few counts of the clone carrying this T cell receptor beta chain. The antigen remains undetermined. TCRdb keeps only in-frame clones here, not all; method: immunoSEQ multiplex PCR. The sample has about 2.4 million clones; 80% to 95% are singletons. This entry is derived from a study of shared clonotypes between healthy human individuals. Germline CDR1 and CDR2: GTSNPN and SVGIG (reference sequence). Trimming pared 3 bases from V and 1 base from J, leaving 9 bases between. The CDR3 sequence is 13 residues long. The study, taken as a whole, reports: Investigators collected only blood, and repertoires in tissues likely differ. Some naive CD4 clonotypes, roughly 5%, turned up in common across a handful of donors. It was expected that sequencing depth would affect clonotype sharing among donors.

The sample consisted of naive CD4+ T cells from PBMCs. Specified subset: CD45RA+ positively selected. The clonotype comes from a man between 18 and 35 years old in good health. Some clones in this sample may be carry-over from other donors' samples. This sequence joins TRBV30 and TRBJ1-1; possibly TRBD1 for D (6 bases). CDR3 region: CAWSSTGNTEAFF. DNA for the CDR3: TGTGCCTGGAGCTCGACAGGGAACACTGAAGCTTTCTTT.